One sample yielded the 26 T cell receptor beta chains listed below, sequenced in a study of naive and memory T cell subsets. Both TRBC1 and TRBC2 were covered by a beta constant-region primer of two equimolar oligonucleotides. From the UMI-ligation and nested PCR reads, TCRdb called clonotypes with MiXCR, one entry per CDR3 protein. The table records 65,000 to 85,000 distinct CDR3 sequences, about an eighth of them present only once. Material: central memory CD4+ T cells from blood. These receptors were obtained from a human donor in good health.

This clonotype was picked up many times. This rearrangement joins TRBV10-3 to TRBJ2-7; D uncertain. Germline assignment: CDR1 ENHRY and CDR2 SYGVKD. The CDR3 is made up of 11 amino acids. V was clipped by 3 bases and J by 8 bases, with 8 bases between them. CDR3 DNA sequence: TGTGCCATCAGTGAAACGGTCAAGCAGTACTTC. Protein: CAISETVKQYF.

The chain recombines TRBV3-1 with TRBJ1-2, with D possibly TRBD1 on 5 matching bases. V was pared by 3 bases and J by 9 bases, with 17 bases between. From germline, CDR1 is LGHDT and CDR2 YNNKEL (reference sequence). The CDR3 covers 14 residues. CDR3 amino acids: CASSQGGDGISYTF. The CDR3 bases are TGTGCCAGCAGCCAGGGGGGGGACGGAATTAGCTACACCTTC.

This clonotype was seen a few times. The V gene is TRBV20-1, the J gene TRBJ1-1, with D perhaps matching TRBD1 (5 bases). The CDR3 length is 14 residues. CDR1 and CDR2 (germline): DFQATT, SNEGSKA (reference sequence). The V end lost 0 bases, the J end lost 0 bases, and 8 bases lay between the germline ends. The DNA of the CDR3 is TGCAGTGCTAGAGATGGGGCTTTGAACACTGAAGCTTTCTTT. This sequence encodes CSARDGALNTEAFF.

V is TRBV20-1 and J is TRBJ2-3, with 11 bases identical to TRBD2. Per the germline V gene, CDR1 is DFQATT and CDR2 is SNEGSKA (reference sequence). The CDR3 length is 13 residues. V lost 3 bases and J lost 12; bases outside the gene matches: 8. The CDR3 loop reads CSARATSGRSQYF. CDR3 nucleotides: TGCAGTGCTAGGGCCACTAGCGGGAGATCACAGTATTTT.

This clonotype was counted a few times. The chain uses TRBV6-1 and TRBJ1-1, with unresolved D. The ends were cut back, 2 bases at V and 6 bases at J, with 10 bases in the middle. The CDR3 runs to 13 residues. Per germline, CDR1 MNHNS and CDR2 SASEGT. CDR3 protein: CASSEYRFAEAFF. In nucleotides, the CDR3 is TGTGCCAGCAGTGAATACCGGTTCGCTGAAGCTTTCTTT.

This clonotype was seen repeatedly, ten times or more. CDR3 in DNA: TGTGCCAGCACCACTGGACAGCCAATAGAGACCCAGTACTTC. This encodes CASTTGQPIETQYF. V usage is TRBV7-2 and J usage is TRBJ2-5, with D possibly being TRBD1 (6 bases). Germline CDR1 is SGHTA and CDR2 is FQGNSA. The CDR3 is 14 amino acids. V was clipped by 7 bases and J by 4 bases, with 16 bases between them. The complete variable domain, with remaining parts taken from reference TRBV7-2 and TRBJ2-5, reads GAGVSQSPSNKVTEKGKDVELRCDPISGHTALYWYRQSLGQGLEFLIYFQGNSAPDKSGLPSDRFSAERTGGSVSTLTIQRTQQEDSAVYLCASTTGQPIETQYFGPGTRLLVL.

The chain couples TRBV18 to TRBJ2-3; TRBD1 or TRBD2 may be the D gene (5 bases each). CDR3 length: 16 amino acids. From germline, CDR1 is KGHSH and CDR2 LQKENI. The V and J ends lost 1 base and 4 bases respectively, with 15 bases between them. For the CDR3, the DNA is TGTGCCAGCTCACCACTCTTGAGGGACGGTGCAGATACGCAGTATTTT. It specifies CASSPLLRDGADTQYF.

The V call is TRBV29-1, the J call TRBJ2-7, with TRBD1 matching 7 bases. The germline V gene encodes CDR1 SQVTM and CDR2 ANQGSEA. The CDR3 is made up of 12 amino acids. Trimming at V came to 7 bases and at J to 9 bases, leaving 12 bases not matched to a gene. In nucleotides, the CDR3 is TGCAGCGCCAGGGACAGTTCGACTGGGCAGTACTTC. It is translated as CSARDSSTGQYF.

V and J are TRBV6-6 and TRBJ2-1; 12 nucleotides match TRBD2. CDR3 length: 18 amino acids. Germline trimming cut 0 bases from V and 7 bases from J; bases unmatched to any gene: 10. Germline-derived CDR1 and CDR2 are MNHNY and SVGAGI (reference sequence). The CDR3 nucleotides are TGTGCCAGCAGTTACTCAACAGGACTAGCGGGACCGGGTAATGAGCAGTTCTTC. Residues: CASSYSTGLAGPGNEQFF.

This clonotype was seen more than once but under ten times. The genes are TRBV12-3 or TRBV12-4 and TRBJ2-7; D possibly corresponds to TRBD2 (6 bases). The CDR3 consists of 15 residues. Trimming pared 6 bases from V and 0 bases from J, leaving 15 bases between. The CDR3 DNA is TGTGCCAGCAGAGCCACGGGGAGGAACTCCTACGAGCAGTACTTC. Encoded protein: CASRATGRNSYEQYF.

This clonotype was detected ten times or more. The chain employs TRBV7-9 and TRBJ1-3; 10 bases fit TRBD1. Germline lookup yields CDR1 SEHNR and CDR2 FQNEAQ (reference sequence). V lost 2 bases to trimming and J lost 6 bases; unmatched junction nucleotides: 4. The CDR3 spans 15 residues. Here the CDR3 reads CASSLRQGAENTIYF. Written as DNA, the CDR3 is TGTGCCAGCAGCTTACGACAGGGGGCGGAAAACACCATATATTTT.

CDR3 sequence reads: CASSARVGGLADTQYF. In DNA, the CDR3 is TGTGCCAGCAGCGCCCGGGTGGGGGGGTTGGCAGATACGCAGTATTTT. The chain combines TRBV3-1 with TRBJ2-3, with 7 bases identical to TRBD2. The germline gives CDR1 LGHDT, CDR2 YNNKEL (reference sequence). After removal of 5 bases from V and 4 bases from J, the junction contained 12 bases not matched to a gene. The CDR3 spans 16 residues.

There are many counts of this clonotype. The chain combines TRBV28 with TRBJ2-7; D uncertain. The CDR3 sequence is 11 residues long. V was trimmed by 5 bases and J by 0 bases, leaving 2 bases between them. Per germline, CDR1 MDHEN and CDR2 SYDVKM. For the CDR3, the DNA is TGTGCCAGCAGTGGCTCCTACGAGCAGTACTTC. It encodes CASSGSYEQYF.

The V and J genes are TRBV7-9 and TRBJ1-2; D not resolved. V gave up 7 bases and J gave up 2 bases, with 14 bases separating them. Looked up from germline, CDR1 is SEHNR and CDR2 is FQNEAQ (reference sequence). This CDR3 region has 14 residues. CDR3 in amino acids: CASTLSGFNYGYTF. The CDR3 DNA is TGTGCCAGCACCCTAAGCGGTTTCAACTATGGCTACACCTTC.

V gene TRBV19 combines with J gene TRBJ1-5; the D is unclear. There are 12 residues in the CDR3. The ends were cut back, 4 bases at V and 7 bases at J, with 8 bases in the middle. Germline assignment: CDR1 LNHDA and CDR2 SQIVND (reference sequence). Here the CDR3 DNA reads TGTGCCAGTAGTAAACAGAACCAGCCCCAGCATTTT. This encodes CASSKQNQPQHF. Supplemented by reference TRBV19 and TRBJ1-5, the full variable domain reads DGGITQSPKYLFRKEGQNVTLSCEQNLNHDAMYWYRQDPGQGLRLIYYSQIVNDFQKGDIAEGYSVSREKKESFPLTVTSAQKNPTAFYLCASSKQNQPQHFGDGTRLSIL.

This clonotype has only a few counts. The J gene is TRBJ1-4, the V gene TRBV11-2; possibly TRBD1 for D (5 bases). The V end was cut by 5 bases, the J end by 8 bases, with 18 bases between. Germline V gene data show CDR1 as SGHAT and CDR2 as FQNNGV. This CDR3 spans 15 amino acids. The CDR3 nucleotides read TGTGCCAGCAGCATCCAGGGAGAGGTGTCGGAAAAACTGTTTTTT. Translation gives CASSIQGEVSEKLFF.

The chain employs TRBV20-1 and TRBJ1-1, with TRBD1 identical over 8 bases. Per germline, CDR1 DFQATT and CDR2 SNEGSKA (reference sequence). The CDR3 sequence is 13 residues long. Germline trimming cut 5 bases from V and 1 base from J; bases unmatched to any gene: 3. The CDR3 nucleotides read TGCAGTGCTTTGGACAGGGCGAACACTGAAGCTTTCTTT. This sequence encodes CSALDRANTEAFF.

The CDR3 region is CASSFPSSGRSHPAKNIQYF. CDR3 DNA sequence: TGTGCCAGCAGCTTTCCCTCTAGCGGGAGGAGCCACCCAGCCAAAAACATTCAGTACTTC. This chain joins TRBV7-9 and TRBJ2-4, with TRBD2 matching over 11 bases. Germline V gene sequence: CDR1 SEHNR, CDR2 FQNEAQ (reference sequence). This CDR3 is built from 20 residues. J gave up 0 bases and V 3 bases, and 13 bases lay outside the gene matches.

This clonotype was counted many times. The CDR3 reads CASSLLVGELFF. The CDR3 region has the DNA TGTGCCAGCAGCCTTTTAGTCGGGGAGCTGTTTTTT. The rearrangement joins TRBV12-3 or TRBV12-4 to TRBJ2-2; D not certain. V lost 6 bases, J lost 7 bases, and 9 bases lay in between. The CDR3 runs to 12 residues.

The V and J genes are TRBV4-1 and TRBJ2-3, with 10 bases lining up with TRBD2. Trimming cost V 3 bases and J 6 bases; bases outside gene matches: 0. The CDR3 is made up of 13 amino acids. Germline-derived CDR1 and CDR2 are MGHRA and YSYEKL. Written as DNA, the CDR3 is TGCGCCAGCAGCCATAGCGGGGGGGATACGCAGTATTTT. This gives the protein CASSHSGGDTQYF.

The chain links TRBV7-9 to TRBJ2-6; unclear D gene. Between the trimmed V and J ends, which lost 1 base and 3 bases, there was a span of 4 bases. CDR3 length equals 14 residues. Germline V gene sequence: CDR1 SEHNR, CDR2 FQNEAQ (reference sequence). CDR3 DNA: TGTGCCAGCAGCTTAGTGGGTGGGGCCAACGTCCTGACTTTC. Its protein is CASSLVGGANVLTF. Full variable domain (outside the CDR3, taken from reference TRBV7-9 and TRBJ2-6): DTGVSQNPRHKITKRGQNVTFRCDPISEHNRLYWYRQTLGQGPEFLTYFQNEAQLEKSRLLSDRFSAERPKGSFSTLEIQRTEQGDSAMYLCASSLVGGANVLTFGAGSRLTVL.

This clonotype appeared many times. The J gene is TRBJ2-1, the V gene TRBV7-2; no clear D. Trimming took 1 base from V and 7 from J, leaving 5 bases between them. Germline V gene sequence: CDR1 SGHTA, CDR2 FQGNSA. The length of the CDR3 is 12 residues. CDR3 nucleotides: TGTGCCAGCAGCTTAGTCGGAAATGAGCAGTTCTTC. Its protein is CASSLVGNEQFF.

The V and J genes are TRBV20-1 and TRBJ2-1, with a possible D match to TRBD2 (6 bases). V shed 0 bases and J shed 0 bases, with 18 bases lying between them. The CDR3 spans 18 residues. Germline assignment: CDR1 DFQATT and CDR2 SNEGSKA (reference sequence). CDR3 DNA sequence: TGCAGTGCTAGAGATCGTTCAAACGGGGGAAGCTCCTACAATGAGCAGTTCTTC. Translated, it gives CSARDRSNGGSSYNEQFF.

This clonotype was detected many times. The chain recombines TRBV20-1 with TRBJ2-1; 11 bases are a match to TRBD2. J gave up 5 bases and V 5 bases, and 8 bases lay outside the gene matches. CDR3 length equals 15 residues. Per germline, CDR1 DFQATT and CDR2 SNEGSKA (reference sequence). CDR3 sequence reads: CSADGLAGFNNEQFF. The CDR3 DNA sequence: TGCAGTGCTGACGGACTAGCGGGTTTTAACAATGAGCAGTTCTTC.

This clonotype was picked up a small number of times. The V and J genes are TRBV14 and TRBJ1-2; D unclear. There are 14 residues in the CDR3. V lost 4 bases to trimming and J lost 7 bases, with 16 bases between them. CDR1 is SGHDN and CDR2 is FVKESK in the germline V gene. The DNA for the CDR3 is TGTGCCAGCAGCCTCACCGGCATGACGGGTGGCTACACCTTC. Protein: CASSLTGMTGGYTF.

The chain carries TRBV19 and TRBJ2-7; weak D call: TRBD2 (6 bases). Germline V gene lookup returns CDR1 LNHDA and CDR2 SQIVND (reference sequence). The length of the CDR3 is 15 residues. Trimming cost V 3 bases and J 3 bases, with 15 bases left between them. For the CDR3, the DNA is TGTGCCAGTAGTATCGGAGGGCGGGAATACTACGAGCAGTACTTC. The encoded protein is CASSIGGREYYEQYF. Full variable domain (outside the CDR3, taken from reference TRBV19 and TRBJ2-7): DGGITQSPKYLFRKEGQNVTLSCEQNLNHDAMYWYRQDPGQGLRLIYYSQIVNDFQKGDIAEGYSVSREKKESFPLTVTSAQKNPTAFYLCASSIGGREYYEQYFGPGTRLTVT.